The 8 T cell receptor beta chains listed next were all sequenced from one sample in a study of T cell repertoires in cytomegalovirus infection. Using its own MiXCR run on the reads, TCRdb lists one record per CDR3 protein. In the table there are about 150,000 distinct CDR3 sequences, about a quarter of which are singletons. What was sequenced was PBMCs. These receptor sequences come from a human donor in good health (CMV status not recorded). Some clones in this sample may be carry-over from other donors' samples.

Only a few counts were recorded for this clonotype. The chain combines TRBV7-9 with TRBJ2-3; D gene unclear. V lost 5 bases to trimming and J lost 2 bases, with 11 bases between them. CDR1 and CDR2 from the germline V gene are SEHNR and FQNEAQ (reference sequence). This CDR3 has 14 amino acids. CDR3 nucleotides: TGTGCCAGCAGCATTAGGACCGTCACAGATACGCAGTATTTT. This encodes CASSIRTVTDTQYF.

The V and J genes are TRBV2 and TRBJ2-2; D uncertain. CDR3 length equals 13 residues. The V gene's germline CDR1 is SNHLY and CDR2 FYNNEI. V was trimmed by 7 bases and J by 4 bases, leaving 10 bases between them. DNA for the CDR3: TGTGCCAGCAAGGTGTCTAGCACCGGGGAGCTGTTTTTT. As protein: CASKVSSTGELFF.

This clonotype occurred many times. This CDR3 reads CASSLAGPNTEAFF. The CDR3 DNA is TGTGCCAGCAGCTTGGCAGGCCCGAACACTGAAGCTTTCTTT. This chain connects TRBV7-3 to TRBJ1-1; D call uncertain. CDR3 length: 14 amino acids. Trimming removed 3 bases from V and 1 base from J, with 9 bases in between. Germline loops: CDR1 SGHTA, CDR2 FQGTGA.

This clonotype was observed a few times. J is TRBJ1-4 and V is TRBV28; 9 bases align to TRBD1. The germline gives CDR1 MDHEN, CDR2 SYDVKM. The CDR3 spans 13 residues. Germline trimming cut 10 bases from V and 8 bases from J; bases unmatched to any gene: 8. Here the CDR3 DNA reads TGTGCCATCACGCGGGGACAGGGAGAAAAACTGTTTTTT. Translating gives CAITRGQGEKLFF.

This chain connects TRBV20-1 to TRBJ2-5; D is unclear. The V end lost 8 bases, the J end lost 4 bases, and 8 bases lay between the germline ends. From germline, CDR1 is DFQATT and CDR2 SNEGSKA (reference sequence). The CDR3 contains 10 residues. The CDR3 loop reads CSWEGETQYF. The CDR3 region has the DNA TGCAGTTGGGAAGGAGAGACCCAGTACTTC.

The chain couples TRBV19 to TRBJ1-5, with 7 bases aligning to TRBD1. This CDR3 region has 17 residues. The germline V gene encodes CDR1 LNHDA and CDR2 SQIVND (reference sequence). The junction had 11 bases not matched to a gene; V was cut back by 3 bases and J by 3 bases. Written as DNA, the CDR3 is TGTGCCAGTAGTATTCGGTGGGCAGGGGGATACAATCAGCCCCAGCATTTT. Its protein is CASSIRWAGGYNQPQHF.

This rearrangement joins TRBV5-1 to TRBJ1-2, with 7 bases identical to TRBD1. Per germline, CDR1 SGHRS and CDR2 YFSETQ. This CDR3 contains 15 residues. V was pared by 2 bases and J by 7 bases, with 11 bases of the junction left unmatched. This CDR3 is CASSFERGPRVGYTF. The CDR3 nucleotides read TGCGCCAGCAGCTTTGAAAGGGGGCCTCGTGTTGGCTACACCTTC.

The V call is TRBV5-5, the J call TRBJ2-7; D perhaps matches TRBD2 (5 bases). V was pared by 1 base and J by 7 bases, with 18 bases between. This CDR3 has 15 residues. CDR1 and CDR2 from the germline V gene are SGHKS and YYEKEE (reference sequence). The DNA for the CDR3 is TGTGCCAGCAGCTTGTTGCTCTCAGGTCCGGGAGAGCAGTACTTC. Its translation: CASSLLLSGPGEQYF.